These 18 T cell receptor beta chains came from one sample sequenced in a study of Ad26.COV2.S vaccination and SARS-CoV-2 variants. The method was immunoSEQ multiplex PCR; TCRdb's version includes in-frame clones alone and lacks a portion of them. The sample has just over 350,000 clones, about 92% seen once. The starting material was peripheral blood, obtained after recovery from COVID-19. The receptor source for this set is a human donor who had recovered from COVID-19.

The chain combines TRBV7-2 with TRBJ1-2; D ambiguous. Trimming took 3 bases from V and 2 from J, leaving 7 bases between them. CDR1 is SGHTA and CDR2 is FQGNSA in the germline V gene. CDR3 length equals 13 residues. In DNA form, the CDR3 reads TGTGCCAGCAGCTTCTCCCGGAACTATGGCTACACCTTC. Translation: CASSFSRNYGYTF.

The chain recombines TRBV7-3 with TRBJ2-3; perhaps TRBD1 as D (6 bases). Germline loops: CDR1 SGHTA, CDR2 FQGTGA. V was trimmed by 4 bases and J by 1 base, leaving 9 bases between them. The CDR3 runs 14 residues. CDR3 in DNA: TGTGCCAGCAGCTCAAGACAGGGCACAGATACGCAGTATTTT. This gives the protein CASSSRQGTDTQYF.

CDR3: CASSLLDRGSPLHF. Here the CDR3 DNA reads TGTGCCAGCAGCTTACTGGACAGGGGATCACCCCTCCACTTT. The V and J genes are TRBV7-3 and TRBJ1-6; 9 bases line up with TRBD1. The germline V gene has CDR1 SGHTA and CDR2 FQGTGA. This CDR3 is 14 amino acids long. Losses at the gene ends were 2 bases for V and 10 bases for J; bases not matched to a gene: 3.

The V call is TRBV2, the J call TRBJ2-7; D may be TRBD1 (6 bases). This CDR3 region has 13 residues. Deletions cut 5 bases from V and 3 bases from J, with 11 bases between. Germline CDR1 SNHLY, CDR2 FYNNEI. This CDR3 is CASSMTGLYEQYF. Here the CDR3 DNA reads TGTGCCAGCAGTATGACAGGTCTCTACGAGCAGTACTTC.

The CDR3 bases are TGTGCCAGCAACTTCTCAGGGGGGGACGAAGCTTTCTTT. Translated, it gives CASNFSGGDEAFF. The chain couples TRBV7-2 to TRBJ1-1; 7 bases map to TRBD1. After removal of 7 bases from V and 8 bases from J, the junction contained 10 bases not matched to a gene. Looked up from germline, CDR1 is SGHTA and CDR2 is FQGNSA. The CDR3 contains 13 residues.

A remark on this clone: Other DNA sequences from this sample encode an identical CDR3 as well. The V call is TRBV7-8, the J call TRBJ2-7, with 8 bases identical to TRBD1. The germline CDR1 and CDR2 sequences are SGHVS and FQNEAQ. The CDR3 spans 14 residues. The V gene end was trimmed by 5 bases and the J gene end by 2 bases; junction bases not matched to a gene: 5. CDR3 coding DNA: TGTGCCAGCAGCCTGGGGACAGGAGCCTACGAGCAGTACTTC. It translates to CASSLGTGAYEQYF.

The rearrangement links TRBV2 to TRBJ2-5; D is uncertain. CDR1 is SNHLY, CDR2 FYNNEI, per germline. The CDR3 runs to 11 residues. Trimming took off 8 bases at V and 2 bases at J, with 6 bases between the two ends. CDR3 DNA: TGTGCCAGCTTGGAACAAGAGACCCAGTACTTC. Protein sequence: CASLEQETQYF.

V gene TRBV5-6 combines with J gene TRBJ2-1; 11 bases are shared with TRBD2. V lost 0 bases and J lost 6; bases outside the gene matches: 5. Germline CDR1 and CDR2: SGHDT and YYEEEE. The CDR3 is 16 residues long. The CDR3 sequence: CASSLAGTSGLNEQFF. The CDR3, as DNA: TGTGCCAGCAGCTTGGCAGGGACTAGCGGTCTCAATGAGCAGTTCTTC. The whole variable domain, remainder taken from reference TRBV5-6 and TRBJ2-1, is DAGVTQSPTHLIKTRGQQVTLRCSPKSGHDTVSWYQQALGQGPQFIFQYYEEEERQRGNFPDRFSGHQFPNYSSELNVNALLLGDSALYLCASSLAGTSGLNEQFFGPGTRLTVL.

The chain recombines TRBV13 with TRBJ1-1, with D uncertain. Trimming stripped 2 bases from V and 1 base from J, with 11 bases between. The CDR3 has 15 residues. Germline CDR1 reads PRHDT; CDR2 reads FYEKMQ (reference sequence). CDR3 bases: TGTGCCAGCAGCTTACCGGACGGTAAGAACACTGAAGCTTTCTTT. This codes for CASSLPDGKNTEAFF.

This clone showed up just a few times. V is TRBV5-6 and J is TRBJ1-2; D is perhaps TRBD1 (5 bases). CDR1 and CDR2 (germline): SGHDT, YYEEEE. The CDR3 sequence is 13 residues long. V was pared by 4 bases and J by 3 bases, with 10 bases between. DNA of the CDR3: TGTGCCAGCAGCGTTGGGACTGACTATGGCTACACCTTC. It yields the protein CASSVGTDYGYTF.

The CDR3 DNA sequence: TGTGCCAGCAGGGAGGGGGACGCTCGAAATTCACCCCTCCACTTT. This translates into CASREGDARNSPLHF. The V and J genes are TRBV7-8 and TRBJ1-6; tentative D call: TRBD1 (6 bases). With 6 bases removed from V and 7 bases from J, the gap between germline ends came to 16 bases. This CDR3 has 15 residues. Germline-derived CDR1 and CDR2 are SGHVS and FQNEAQ.

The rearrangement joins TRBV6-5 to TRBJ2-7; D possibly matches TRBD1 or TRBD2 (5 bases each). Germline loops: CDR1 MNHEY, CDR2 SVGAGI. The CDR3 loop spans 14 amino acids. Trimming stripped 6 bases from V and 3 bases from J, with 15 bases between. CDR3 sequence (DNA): TGTGCCAGCAGCCCCGAGGGGCCCGTCTACGAGCAGTACTTC. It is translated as CASSPEGPVYEQYF.

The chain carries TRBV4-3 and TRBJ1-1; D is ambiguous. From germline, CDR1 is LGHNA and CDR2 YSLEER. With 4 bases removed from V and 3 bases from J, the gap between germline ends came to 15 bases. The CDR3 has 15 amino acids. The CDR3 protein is CASSPLSTGDTEAFF. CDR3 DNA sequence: TGCGCCAGCAGCCCCCTCTCTACGGGCGACACTGAAGCTTTCTTT.

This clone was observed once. As DNA, the CDR3 is TGTGCCAGCGCGACCCAGGTAGGGGGCTCCTACGAGCAGTACTTC. Amino acids: CASATQVGGSYEQYF. The V call is TRBV18, the J call TRBJ2-7, with D possibly being TRBD1 (6 bases). Looked up from germline, CDR1 is KGHSH and CDR2 is LQKENI. The CDR3 is made up of 15 amino acids. V was shortened by 8 bases and J by 0 bases, with 17 bases between the two germline ends.

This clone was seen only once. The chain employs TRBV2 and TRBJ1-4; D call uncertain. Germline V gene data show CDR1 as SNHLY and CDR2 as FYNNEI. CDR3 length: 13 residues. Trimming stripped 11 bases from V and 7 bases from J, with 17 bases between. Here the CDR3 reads CAGSGSFAEKLFF. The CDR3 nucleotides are TGTGCCGGCTCCGGGTCCTTCGCTGAAAAACTGTTTTTT.

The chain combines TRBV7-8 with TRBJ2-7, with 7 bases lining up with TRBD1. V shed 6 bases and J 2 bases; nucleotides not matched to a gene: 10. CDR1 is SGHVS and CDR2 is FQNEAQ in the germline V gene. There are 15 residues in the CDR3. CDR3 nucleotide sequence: TGTGCCAGCAGACCAGGGACAGAGGGCACCTACGAGCAGTACTTC. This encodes CASRPGTEGTYEQYF.

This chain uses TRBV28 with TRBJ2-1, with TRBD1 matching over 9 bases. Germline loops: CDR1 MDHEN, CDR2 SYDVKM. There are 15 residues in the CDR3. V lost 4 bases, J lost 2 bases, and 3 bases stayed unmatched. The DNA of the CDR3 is TGTGCCAGCAGTTCCGGGACAGGGACCTACAATGAGCAGTTCTTC. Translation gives CASSSGTGTYNEQFF.

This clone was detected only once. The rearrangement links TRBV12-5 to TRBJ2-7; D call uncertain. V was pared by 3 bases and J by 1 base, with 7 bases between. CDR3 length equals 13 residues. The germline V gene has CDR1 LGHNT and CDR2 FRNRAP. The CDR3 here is CASGFGGSYEQYF. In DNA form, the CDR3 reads TGTGCTAGTGGTTTCGGCGGATCCTACGAGCAGTACTTC.